This T cell receptor beta chain is drawn from a study of blood T cells in healthy people across ages. A sample-barcoded 5' primer and a J-beta primer mix were used in a second PCR of roughly 7 to 11 cycles. TCRdb fed the 5' RACE reads into MiXCR, producing one record per CDR3 protein. The profile covers more than 750,000 distinct CDR3 sequences, with almost 30% appearing a single time and about 10% taken by the ten largest. Germline-derived CDR1 and CDR2 are MDHEN and SYDVKM. V was pared by 8 bases and J by 5 bases, with 12 bases of the junction left unmatched. CDR3 length equals 15 residues. Concerning this clonotype: This may come from a read error, since a much larger clone is one base off.

These data were also filed under a second study, of T cells of mothers and their children. Turning to that study: There was no detection of any persistent microchimeric T cell clones.

This rearrangement joins TRBV28 to TRBJ2-7; TRBD1 matches 10 bases. The specimen was blood. The clonotype originates from a middle-aged woman in good health. CDR3 residues: CASDPRTGGRNEQYF. The CDR3 nucleotides read TGTGCCAGCGACCCTCGGACAGGGGGTCGGAACGAGCAGTACTTC.